What follows are 15 T cell receptor beta chains derived from one specimen sequenced in a study of cytomegalovirus exposure and HLA in healthy donors. The primer mix had 60 Vbeta and 13 Jbeta primers. The data were produced by immunoSEQ multiplex PCR, yet TCRdb's version contains in-frame clones alone and is incomplete. The sample lists 45,000 to 65,000 clones; 70% to 85% were seen once. Sequenced material: PBMCs. These receptors were taken from a man aged 30 to 45 in good health and CMV-seronegative.

This rearrangement joins TRBV7-9 to TRBJ1-2; TRBD1 matches 10 bases. Germline loops: CDR1 SEHNR, CDR2 FQNEAQ (reference sequence). The V gene end was trimmed by 5 bases and the J gene end by 5 bases; junction bases not matched to a gene: 14. The CDR3 runs 17 residues. This chain's CDR3 is CASSRQMRPGQGYGYTF. CDR3 in DNA: TGTGCCAGCAGCCGACAAATGAGACCGGGACAGGGGTATGGCTACACCTTC.

The J gene is TRBJ2-5, the V gene TRBV2, with D perhaps matching TRBD1 (6 bases). CDR1 and CDR2 (germline): SNHLY, FYNNEI. There are 13 residues in the CDR3. Trimming stripped 5 bases from V and 2 bases from J, with 9 bases between. CDR3 residues: CASSPGQQETQYF. DNA for the CDR3: TGTGCCAGCAGTCCCGGACAGCAAGAGACCCAGTACTTC.

This clone has a single count. CDR3 loop: CASRTGKSSNQPQHF. The CDR3 bases are TGTGCCAGCAGGACAGGTAAATCGAGCAATCAGCCCCAGCATTTT. The rearrangement uses TRBV21-1 and TRBJ1-5; the table's D call of TRBD1 was not tested on the DNA. TRBV21-1 is annotated as a pseudogene. The CDR3 contains 15 residues.

V gene TRBV7-8 combines with J gene TRBJ2-1, with TRBD2 as a possible D gene (6 bases). Trimming removed 6 bases from V and 6 bases from J, with 18 bases in between. Per the germline V gene, CDR1 is SGHVS and CDR2 is FQNEAQ. The CDR3 has 15 residues. CDR3: CASSTNWGLSNEQFF. Written as DNA, the CDR3 is TGTGCCAGCAGTACTAACTGGGGACTCTCCAATGAGCAGTTCTTC.

V and J are TRBV5-8 and TRBJ2-4; 7 bases fit TRBD1. CDR3 length: 14 residues. J was trimmed by 3 bases and V by 4 bases; bases with no gene match: 4. CDR1 SGHTS and CDR2 YDEGEE come from the germline V gene. CDR3 amino acids: CASSPRDSKNIQYF. The CDR3 DNA reads TGTGCCAGCAGCCCCCGGGACAGCAAAAACATTCAGTACTTC.

This chain connects TRBV19 to TRBJ1-5; tentatively, D is TRBD1 (5 bases). CDR3 length: 17 amino acids. The germline CDR1 and CDR2 sequences are LNHDA and SQIVND (reference sequence). Trimming left V 7 bases short and J 6 bases short, with 25 bases between. Here the CDR3 reads CASTPGEGFASSQPQHF. CDR3 DNA sequence: TGTGCCAGTACCCCCGGGGAGGGGTTCGCATCCTCTCAGCCCCAGCATTTT.

The V call is TRBV19, the J call TRBJ1-6, with a possible D match to TRBD1 (6 bases). Trimming cost V 5 bases and J 3 bases, with 11 bases left between them. The germline V gene encodes CDR1 LNHDA and CDR2 SQIVND (reference sequence). The CDR3 sequence is 15 residues long. CDR3 sequence: CASSRTADYNSPLHF. In DNA, the CDR3 is TGTGCCAGTAGTCGGACAGCAGACTATAATTCACCCCTCCACTTT.

This clone was recorded once. V is TRBV19 and J is TRBJ1-4; perhaps TRBD1 as D (6 bases). CDR1 and CDR2 from the germline V gene are LNHDA and SQIVND (reference sequence). The CDR3 is 15 residues long. The V gene lost 5 bases and the J gene lost 4 bases, with 14 bases spanning the gap. The CDR3 spells CASSGTKSGNEKLFF. In nucleotides, the CDR3 is TGTGCCAGTAGTGGGACAAAGTCGGGTAATGAAAAACTGTTTTTT.

This clone appeared a few times. The chain joins TRBV6-5 to TRBJ2-7; the match to TRBD2 covers 7 bases. The CDR3 consists of 12 residues. V was pared by 4 bases and J by 6 bases, with 3 bases of the junction left unmatched. CDR1 and CDR2 (germline): MNHEY, SVGAGI. The CDR3 spells CASSWGGGEQYF. The CDR3 DNA reads as TGTGCCAGCAGTTGGGGGGGTGGCGAGCAGTACTTC.

The V gene is TRBV7-6, the J gene TRBJ2-7; the match to TRBD2 covers 12 bases. CDR3 size: 15 residues. Germline V gene lookup returns CDR1 SGHVS and CDR2 FNYEAQ. Trimming removed 5 bases from V and 0 bases from J; junction bases left unmatched: 2. The CDR3 sequence: CASSPTSGGSYEQYF. In DNA, the CDR3 is TGTGCCAGCAGCCCGACTAGCGGGGGCTCCTACGAGCAGTACTTC.

V is TRBV28 and J is TRBJ1-2; perhaps TRBD1 as D (5 bases). The CDR3 runs to 18 residues. V dropped 6 bases and J dropped 4 bases, with 27 bases sitting between them. From germline, CDR1 is MDHEN and CDR2 SYDVKM. The CDR3 region has the DNA TGTGCCAGCAGGGGAATGGCCGGGGGACCGATGCTGGGCTATGGCTACACCTTC. This sequence encodes CASRGMAGGPMLGYGYTF.

This rearrangement joins TRBV5-1 to TRBJ1-2, with 8 bases aligning to TRBD1. The junction had 10 bases not matched to a gene; V was cut back by 7 bases and J by 8 bases. The CDR3 runs to 13 residues. From germline, CDR1 is SGHRS and CDR2 YFSETQ. Here the CDR3 DNA reads TGCGCCAGCGAAGGACAGGGAAGGGAAGGCTACACCTTC. Translated, it gives CASEGQGREGYTF.

This chain joins TRBV12-5 and TRBJ2-5, with D perhaps matching TRBD1 (5 bases). CDR3 length: 15 amino acids. Germline assignment: CDR1 LGHNT and CDR2 FRNRAP. V was trimmed by 6 bases and J by 4 bases, leaving 18 bases between them. DNA of the CDR3: TGTGCTAGTGGGTTCCCAGGTGGCAGGGCAGAGACCCAGTACTTC. Its translation is CASGFPGGRAETQYF.

The J gene is TRBJ1-2, the V gene TRBV5-1; 9 bases align to TRBD1. Per the germline V gene, CDR1 is SGHRS and CDR2 is YFSETQ. V lost 3 bases, J lost 3 bases, and 3 bases stayed unmatched. The CDR3 covers 14 residues. Here the CDR3 reads CASSWGTGYYGYTF. In DNA form, the CDR3 reads TGCGCCAGCAGCTGGGGGACAGGGTACTATGGCTACACCTTC.

The CDR3 loop reads CSVVTYTDTQYF. The CDR3 DNA reads TGCAGCGTTGTCACTTACACAGATACGCAGTATTTT. The V gene is TRBV29-1, the J gene TRBJ2-3; D remains ambiguous. Germline V CDR1 and CDR2: SQVTM, ANQGSEA. Trimming removed 4 bases from V and 2 bases from J, with 7 bases in between. CDR3 length: 12 residues.